This T cell receptor beta chain emerged from a study of CXCR3-negative and CXCR3-positive naive CD8 T cells. Study-level points and caveats: Greater hydrophobicity was found in TRB CDR3s of CXCR3-positive naive cells than of CXCR3-negative naive cells. The naive subsets expressed comparable surface CD5, and the authors inferred TCR strength from TRB CDR3 properties. The TRBV-TRBJ usage of naive CXCR3-negative and CXCR3-positive cells was similar, but that of memory cells differed.

The CDR3 is made up of 12 amino acids. CDR1 MNHEY and CDR2 SMNVEV come from the germline V gene (reference sequence). For this clonotype: The antigen is unknown.

With UMI labels, 5' RACE was used to prepare the TRB cDNA libraries. TCRdb re-analyzed the 5' RACE reads; it lists each CDR3 protein once, without DNA. This specimen shows about 63,000 distinct CDR3 sequences; the ten leading clones hold around 4.9%. Input material: naive CXCR3+ CD8+ T cells from blood. Noted subset: CD45RO-CCR7+CD27+CD95- naive CD8+ T cells expressing CXCR3 (TNR3+). V is TRBV27 and J is TRBJ2-1; no DNA is available, so the TRBD1 call from TCRdb remains unchecked. This TCR was sampled from a human donor in good health. Some clones in this sample may be carry-over from other donors' samples. The CDR3 loop reads CASSSGQGVEFF.